This T cell receptor beta chain is drawn from a study of cytomegalovirus exposure and HLA in healthy donors. Study background: Earlier, 150 million to 200 million T cells were analyzed, and some 120 million unique TCR beta sequences were found among them.

Study results and caveats: Reportedly, fewer N-insertions than the roughly 700-donor mean appeared in an Asian-associated ancestry cluster in a later analysis. Earlier results showed most TCR beta V segments being productive about 87% or about 30% of the time.

In regard to this clone: Its antigen remains unidentified.

Trimming cost V 6 bases and J 8 bases; bases outside gene matches: 9. The CDR3 covers 15 residues. Germline CDR1 and CDR2: MDHEN and SYDVKM. It was with 60 Vbeta and 13 Jbeta primers that the PCR ran. Produced via immunoSEQ multiplex PCR; TCRdb's table is partial and in-frame only. The sample has about 160,000 clones, approximately 80% seen once. The V call is TRBV28, the J call TRBJ2-1; 11 bases map to TRBD2. The origin of this receptor is a man aged 25 to 40 in good health and CMV-seronegative. Sequenced: PBMCs. In nucleotides, the CDR3 is TGTGCCAGCAGCCCACTAGCGGGAGCGTCACATGAGCAGTTCTTC. It encodes CASSPLAGASHEQFF.